One and the same sample provided the 31 T cell receptor beta chains below, sequenced in a study of molecular identifiers for immune sequencing clone quantification. TCRdb independently ran MiXCR on the PCR reads; one entry per CDR3 protein. This repertoire shows tens of thousands of distinct CDR3 sequences, more than 20% found once; its top ten account for approximately 0.78%. The sample taken for sequencing was naive CD8+ T cells from blood, with Jurkat cell RNA spiked in. The subset denotes: FACS-sorted CD8+CD4-CCR7+CD45RA+ naive T cells. The receptor source for this set is a human donor in good health. Some libraries in this study had Jurkat cell RNA spiked in.

Regarding this clonotype: A read error may produce the germline difference seen at one junction end. V gene TRBV6-2 or TRBV6-3 combines with J gene TRBJ1-3; TRBD1 is a possible D gene (6 bases). This CDR3 contains 16 residues. CDR1 and CDR2 from the germline V gene are MNHEY and SVGEGT. CDR3 in amino acids: CASSVTGPYSGNTLYF. The CDR3, as DNA: TGTGCCAGCAGTGTGACAGGACCCTACTCTGGAAACACCCTATATTTT.

Concerning this clonotype itself: This may be a read error: a much more frequent sequence differs by one nucleotide. The conserved phenylalanine or tryptophan is not found at the CDR3 terminus, so this likely reflects a read error. This chain uses TRBV29-1 with TRBJ1-5; no definite D call. Trimming cost V 3 bases and J 3 bases, with 9 bases left between them. From germline, CDR1 is SQVTM and CDR2 ANQGSEA. This CDR3 is 13 amino acids long. CDR3 in DNA: TGCAGCGTTGAGGGTGTAGTCAATCAGCCCCAGCATCTT. Translating it yields CSVEGVVNQPQHL.

In this sample, this clonotype turned up many times. The V call is TRBV27, the J call TRBJ2-7; the match to TRBD1 covers 9 bases. V lost 5 bases and J lost 7; bases outside the gene matches: 12. The CDR3 consists of 15 residues. Germline lookup yields CDR1 MNHEY and CDR2 SMNVEV (reference sequence). DNA of the CDR3: TGTGCCAGCAGTCCTGGGGGGACAGGGTGGTCGGAGCAGTACTTC. It yields the protein CASSPGGTGWSEQYF.

The chain combines TRBV19 with TRBJ1-1; possibly TRBD1 for D (5 bases). From germline, CDR1 is LNHDA and CDR2 SQIVND (reference sequence). The germline V and J ends were trimmed by 7 bases and 1 base, with 10 bases remaining between them. The CDR3 consists of 13 residues. The CDR3, as DNA: TGTGCCAGTATGGGACGGACGAACACTGAAGCTTTCTTT. Its translation: CASMGRTNTEAFF.

This clonotype has more than one count but fewer than ten. The genes are TRBV7-9 and TRBJ2-7, with a tentative D call TRBD2 (5 bases). The CDR3 sequence is 14 residues long. Germline V gene data show CDR1 as SEHNR and CDR2 as FQNEAQ (reference sequence). Trimming stripped 1 base from V and 4 bases from J, with 11 bases between. The CDR3 sequence is CASSLVASPYEQYF. DNA of the CDR3: TGTGCCAGCAGCTTAGTGGCTAGCCCGTACGAGCAGTACTTC.

This clonotype has more than one count but fewer than ten. This rearrangement joins TRBV14 to TRBJ1-1; D is unclear. This CDR3 contains 15 residues. The V gene's germline CDR1 is SGHDN and CDR2 FVKESK. V lost 4 bases and J 2 bases, leaving 14 bases between the germline ends. CDR3 amino acids: CASSPRRAYNTEAFF. Here the CDR3 DNA reads TGTGCCAGCAGCCCCCGGCGGGCTTATAACACTGAAGCTTTCTTT.

This clonotype was counted many times. The chain carries TRBV5-5 and TRBJ2-7; TRBD1 agrees at 8 bases. The CDR3 spans 15 residues. J gave up 6 bases and V 0 bases, and 8 bases lay outside the gene matches. CDR1 and CDR2 from the germline V gene are SGHKS and YYEKEE (reference sequence). The CDR3 spells CASSLDLPTGVEQYF. As DNA, the CDR3 is TGTGCCAGCAGCTTGGATTTGCCGACAGGGGTCGAGCAGTACTTC.

To note about this clonotype: The junction and the germline gene differ at one end; a read error may be behind it. This rearrangement joins TRBV6-2 or TRBV6-3 to TRBJ1-1; D perhaps matches TRBD1 (6 bases). This CDR3 comprises 13 residues. Looked up from germline, CDR1 is MNHEY and CDR2 is SVGEGT. For the CDR3, the DNA is TGTGCCAGCAGTAAGGACAGCCTCACTGAATCTTTCTTT. Amino acids: CASSKDSLTESFF.

This clonotype was detected many times. V and J are TRBV7-9 and TRBJ2-7, with 7 bases that match TRBD1. Germline V gene sequence: CDR1 SEHNR, CDR2 FQNEAQ (reference sequence). Unmatched junction bases numbered 4, after V lost 5 bases and J lost 3 bases. The CDR3 loop spans 13 amino acids. In DNA form, the CDR3 reads TGTGCCAGCAGCCCCACAGGGGACTACGAGCAGTACTTC. It codes for CASSPTGDYEQYF.

On this clonotype itself: A much more abundant neighbour one base away suggests this may be a read error. The V gene is TRBV4-1, the J gene TRBJ1-5; D not resolved. The CDR3 has 16 amino acids. The V gene's germline CDR1 is MGHRA and CDR2 YSYEKL. This CDR3 reads CASSQDVFDSSQPQHF. The CDR3 DNA is TGCGCCAGCAGCCAAGATGTTTTTGATAGCAGTCAGCCCCAGCATTTT.

This chain links TRBV5-1 with TRBJ2-1, with D perhaps matching TRBD2 (5 bases). Trimming cost V 0 bases and J 8 bases, with 18 bases left between them. Germline V CDR1 and CDR2: SGHRS, YFSETQ. This CDR3 spans 16 amino acids. CDR3 loop: CASSLVDLAEVDEQFF. DNA for the CDR3: TGCGCCAGCAGCTTGGTTGACCTAGCCGAAGTTGATGAGCAGTTCTTC.

This clonotype was observed at least ten times. The V gene is TRBV18, the J gene TRBJ2-3; 7 positions match TRBD2. V shed 2 bases, J shed 5 bases, and the junction held 7 bases outside the gene matches. This CDR3 region has 15 residues. Germline V gene lookup returns CDR1 KGHSH and CDR2 LQKENI. In nucleotides, the CDR3 is TGTGCCAGCTCACCAAGCAGGCCGGGGGGAGATACGCAGTATTTT. Protein sequence: CASSPSRPGGDTQYF.

For this clonotype: A much larger clone differs by one base, so this may be a read error. The rearrangement uses TRBV5-6 and TRBJ2-3; D not resolved. CDR1 and CDR2 from the germline V gene are SGHDT and YYEEEE. The CDR3 extends over 12 amino acids. As DNA, the CDR3 is TGTGCCAGCAGCTTTGCCACAGATACGCAGTGTTTT. Translation: CASSFATDTQCF. The full variable domain, completed using reference TRBV5-6 and TRBJ2-3, is DAGVTQSPTHLIKTRGQQVTLRCSPKSGHDTVSWYQQALGQGPQFIFQYYEEEERQRGNFPDRFSGHQFPNYSSELNVNALLLGDSALYLCASSFATDTQCFGPGTRLTVL.

Concerning this clonotype: A much larger clone differs by one base, so this may be a read error. The rearrangement links TRBV7-9 to TRBJ2-7; D gene ambiguous. The CDR3 length is 13 residues. Trimming shortened V by 3 bases and J by 8 bases, and 14 bases separated the two germline ends. CDR1 is SEHNR and CDR2 is FQNEAQ in the germline V gene (reference sequence). CDR3 nucleotide sequence: TGTGCCAGCAGCTTTGTGCAGAAGTACAAGCAGTACTTC. It yields the protein CASSFVQKYKQYF.

This clonotype appeared many times. The chain carries TRBV6-2 or TRBV6-3 and TRBJ1-1, with TRBD1 identical over 8 bases. CDR1 MNHEY and CDR2 SVGEGT come from the germline V gene. The trim removed 7 bases at V and 8 bases at J, leaving 6 bases unmatched. The CDR3 spans 12 residues. The CDR3 DNA reads TGTGCCAGCACACAGGGGGTCGCGGAAGCTTTCTTT. Its translation is CASTQGVAEAFF.

This clonotype was counted between two and nine times. V usage is TRBV4-2 and J usage is TRBJ2-5, with D perhaps matching TRBD2 (5 bases). From germline, CDR1 is LGHNA and CDR2 YNFKEQ. Trimming removed 0 bases from V and 5 bases from J, with 16 bases in between. The CDR3 contains 16 residues. The CDR3 here is CASSQESGGLYETQYF. CDR3 bases: TGTGCCAGCAGCCAAGAGTCCGGAGGTCTATATGAGACCCAGTACTTC.

This chain uses TRBV7-9 with TRBJ1-1; 10 bases align to TRBD1. The length of the CDR3 is 13 residues. Germline V gene data show CDR1 as SEHNR and CDR2 as FQNEAQ (reference sequence). After removal of 11 bases from V and 4 bases from J, the junction contained 7 bases not matched to a gene. The DNA for the CDR3 is TGTGCCGAGGGGGGACAGGGGAGCACTGAAGCTTTCTTT. Translating it yields CAEGGQGSTEAFF. Using reference TRBV7-9 and TRBJ1-1 for the parts outside the CDR3, the full variable domain is DTGVSQNPRHKITKRGQNVTFRCDPISEHNRLYWYRQTLGQGPEFLTYFQNEAQLEKSRLLSDRFSAERPKGSFSTLEIQRTEQGDSAMYLCAEGGQGSTEAFFGQGTRLTVV.

This clonotype has a handful of counts. V and J are TRBV30 and TRBJ2-3; no reliable D call. Germline V gene lookup returns CDR1 GTSNPN and CDR2 SVGIG (reference sequence). Trimming took 5 bases from V and 0 from J, leaving 12 bases between them. The CDR3 runs to 14 residues. In DNA form, the CDR3 reads TGTGCCTGGGAAGGTGACGGGAGCACAGATACGCAGTATTTT. Protein: CAWEGDGSTDTQYF.

At least ten counts were recorded for this clonotype. The chain is built from TRBV4-1 and TRBJ1-1, with TRBD1 matching 8 bases. The CDR3 has 13 residues. The germline gives CDR1 MGHRA, CDR2 YSYEKL. V lost 3 bases to trimming and J lost 4 bases; unmatched junction nucleotides: 1. CDR3 in amino acids: CASSHDRGTEAFF. For the CDR3, the DNA is TGCGCCAGCAGCCACGACAGGGGCACTGAAGCTTTCTTT.

A remark on this clonotype: A much bigger clone sits one base away, suggesting this may be a read error. CDR3 nucleotide sequence: TGTGCCAGCAGTTTGGTGATCTCCTACAAGCAGTACTTC. Translating it yields CASSLVISYKQYF. This rearrangement joins TRBV28 to TRBJ2-7; D uncertain. This CDR3 is 13 amino acids long. Germline assignment: CDR1 MDHEN and CDR2 SYDVKM.

This clonotype turned up a few times. The chain links TRBV19 to TRBJ1-5, with D perhaps TRBD1 (5 bases). Germline CDR1 LNHDA, CDR2 SQIVND (reference sequence). Trimming took 10 bases from V and 0 from J, leaving 16 bases between them. The CDR3 contains 15 residues. The CDR3 bases are TGTGCCACCCGGGACGGACCGTATAGCAATCAGCCCCAGCATTTT. Amino acids: CATRDGPYSNQPQHF.

This clonotype was counted only a few times. One junction end does not reproduce the germline sequence, and a read error may be involved. The rearrangement joins TRBV5-3 to TRBJ1-1, with TRBD1 matching 10 bases. TRBV5-3 is assigned to the ORF class and has an uncertain function. The CDR3 extends over 15 amino acids. CDR3: CASSLGTGVDTEAFF. The CDR3, as DNA: TGTGCCAGCAGCTTAGGGACAGGGGTTGACACTGAAGCTTTCTTT.

This clonotype appeared a few times. The rearrangement links TRBV5-6 to TRBJ2-7, with D possibly being TRBD1 (7 bases). The CDR3 extends over 16 amino acids. V was cut by 1 base and J by 3 bases, with 17 bases left in between. CDR1 and CDR2 (germline): SGHDT, YYEEEE. As DNA, the CDR3 is TGTGCCAGCAGCTTGATGCCCGACAGGGAGGTCTACGAGCAGTACTTC. It translates to CASSLMPDREVYEQYF. Full variable domain (rest looked up from reference TRBV5-6 and TRBJ2-7): DAGVTQSPTHLIKTRGQQVTLRCSPKSGHDTVSWYQQALGQGPQFIFQYYEEEERQRGNFPDRFSGHQFPNYSSELNVNALLLGDSALYLCASSLMPDREVYEQYFGPGTRLTVT.

In this sample, this clonotype turned up many times. The chain employs TRBV7-9 and TRBJ1-1; D call uncertain. The CDR3 runs 13 residues. CDR1 is SEHNR, CDR2 FQNEAQ, per germline (reference sequence). V lost 6 bases and J lost 0, with 8 bases in between. The CDR3 DNA follows: TGTGCCAGCAGTCAAACAGTGAACACTGAAGCTTTCTTT. Translation gives CASSQTVNTEAFF.

This clonotype was picked up many times. The DNA of the CDR3 is TGTGCCAGCAGTAACAGACTAGCGGGGGACCTCCAAGAGACCCAGTACTTC. It codes for CASSNRLAGDLQETQYF. This sequence joins TRBV6-6 and TRBJ2-5; 12 nucleotides line up with TRBD2. The trim removed 5 bases at V and 1 base at J, leaving 8 bases unmatched. Germline CDR1 is MNHNY and CDR2 is SVGAGI (reference sequence). This CDR3 is 17 amino acids long.

There are many counts of this clonotype. This chain connects TRBV10-3 to TRBJ1-1; D unresolved. The V gene lost 2 bases and the J gene lost 5 bases, with 3 bases spanning the gap. The CDR3 contains 11 residues. The V gene's germline CDR1 is ENHRY and CDR2 SYGVKD. The CDR3 DNA sequence: TGTGCCATCAGTGAGGGGACTGAAGCTTTCTTT. As protein: CAISEGTEAFF.

A word on this clonotype: A much larger clone is a single base away; this may be a read error. The chain carries TRBV23-1 and TRBJ2-7, with 13 bases fitting TRBD2. TRBV23-1 is placed among ORFs of uncertain function. CDR3 length equals 15 residues. The CDR3 region has the DNA TGCACCAGCAAGGAGGGGACTAGCGGGGTAGGCGAGCAGTACTTC. This gives the protein CTSKEGTSGVGEQYF.

This clonotype has a count of ten or more. The chain is built from TRBV7-9 and TRBJ2-3; no reliable D call. The germline V gene has CDR1 SEHNR and CDR2 FQNEAQ (reference sequence). V dropped 5 bases and J dropped 4 bases, with 13 bases sitting between them. The CDR3 covers 14 residues. CDR3 in DNA: TGTGCCAGCAGCCCGTTTGGTGGTGCAGATACGCAGTATTTT. Translation: CASSPFGGADTQYF.

Notes on this clonotype: A much bigger clone sits one base away, suggesting this may be a read error. In this CDR3 the conserved last residue, phenylalanine or tryptophan, is missing, so a read error is likely. The V gene is TRBV5-6, the J gene TRBJ2-7; 7 nucleotides match TRBD1. The CDR3 runs 12 residues. Germline CDR1 and CDR2: SGHDT and YYEEEE. Trimming at V came to 4 bases and at J to 6 bases, leaving 4 bases not matched to a gene. CDR3 region: CASSVQGPEQYS. The CDR3 bases are TGTGCCAGCAGCGTACAGGGGCCCGAGCAGTACTCC.

This clonotype came up many times. This rearrangement joins TRBV28 to TRBJ2-7, with 9 nucleotides matching TRBD2. V lost 8 bases to trimming and J lost 7 bases; unmatched junction nucleotides: 12. This CDR3 has 14 amino acids. Germline CDR1 MDHEN, CDR2 SYDVKM. The CDR3 here is CASGPSGRLGEQYF. The DNA for the CDR3 is TGTGCCAGCGGTCCGAGCGGGAGGCTAGGGGAGCAGTACTTC.

With regard to this clonotype: One base away lies a much larger clone, so this may be a sequencing read error. The genes are TRBV12-3 or TRBV12-4 and TRBJ2-5; 12 nucleotides match TRBD2. This CDR3 spans 16 amino acids. CDR3 region: CASSPGLAGPQETRYF. CDR3 nucleotide sequence: TGTGCCAGCAGCCCAGGACTAGCGGGACCTCAAGAGACCCGGTACTTC.